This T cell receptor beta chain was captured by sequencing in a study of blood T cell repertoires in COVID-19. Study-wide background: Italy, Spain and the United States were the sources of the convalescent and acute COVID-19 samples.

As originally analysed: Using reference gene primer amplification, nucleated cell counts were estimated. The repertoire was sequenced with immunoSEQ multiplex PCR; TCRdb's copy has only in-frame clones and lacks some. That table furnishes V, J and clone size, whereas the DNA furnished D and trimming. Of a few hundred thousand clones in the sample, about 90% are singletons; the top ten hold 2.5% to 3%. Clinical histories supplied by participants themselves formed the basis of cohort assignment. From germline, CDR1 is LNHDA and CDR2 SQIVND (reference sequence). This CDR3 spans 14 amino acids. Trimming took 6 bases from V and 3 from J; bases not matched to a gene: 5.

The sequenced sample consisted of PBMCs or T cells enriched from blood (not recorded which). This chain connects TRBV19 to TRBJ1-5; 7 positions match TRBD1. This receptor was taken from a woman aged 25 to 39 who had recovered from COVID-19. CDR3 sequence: CASSRDSNNQPQHF. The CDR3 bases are TGTGCCAGTAGCCGGGACAGTAACAATCAGCCCCAGCATTTT.